This is a list of T cell receptor beta chains from one sample in a study of T cells in Graves' hyperthyroidism and ophthalmopathy. TCRdb reprocessed the multiplex PCR reads with MiXCR, giving one entry per CDR3 protein. The sample has 640,000 or so distinct CDR3 sequences, 13% to 15% seen once. The specimen was blood. The receptors here all came from a woman younger than 30 with Graves' ophthalmopathy. Each CDR3 is given with its conserved first and last residue. D genes are given only for firm matches. Some rows mark clone size as missing; the rest say once, few, many or name a class of expanded clone.

size | J | V | D | DNA | CDR3
- | TRBJ2-3 | TRBV5-1 | TRBD1 | TGCGCCAGCAGCATCGCCGGGACAGGGGGCACAGATACGCAGTATTTT | CASSIAGTGGTDTQYF
many | TRBJ2-7 | TRBV27 | TRBD1 | TGTGCCAGCAGTTTCTCGGGGACAGCTATAGCCTACGAGCAGTACTTC | CASSFSGTAIAYEQYF
many | TRBJ1-5 | TRBV2 | - | TGTGCCAGCAGTCCGGGACAACCTCTTCTGCCCCAGCATTTT | CASSPGQPLLPQHF
many | TRBJ1-5 | TRBV28 | - | TGTGCCAGCACCCTTGGAGGGTTTATCAGCAATCAGCCCCAGCATTTT | CASTLGGFISNQPQHF
- | TRBJ2-1 | TRBV2 | - | TGTGCCAGCAGTGAACTCGGCGGAAGGGGTGAGCAGTTCTTC | CASSELGGRGEQFF
- | TRBJ1-3 | TRBV5-5 | TRBD1 | TGTGCCAGCAGCACGACAGGGACTACTGGAAACACCATATATTTT | CASSTTGTTGNTIYF
many | TRBJ1-5 | TRBV3-1 | - | TGTGCCAGCAGCCAGGGTTTTCAGCCCCAGCATTTT | CASSQGFQPQHF
few | TRBJ2-7 | TRBV5-5 | - | TGTGCCAGCAGCTCGGACACCTTCTCCTACGAGCAGTACTTC | CASSSDTFSYEQYF
- | TRBJ1-5 | TRBV10-3 | TRBD1 | TGTGCCATCAGCTTCGACAGGGACAATCAGCCCCAGCATTTT | CAISFDRDNQPQHF
many | TRBJ2-7 | TRBV28 | - | TGTGCCAGCATTGCCCCAGGGGCAGGGTCTATCTACGAGCAGTACTTC | CASIAPGAGSIYEQYF
many | TRBJ1-4 | TRBV18 | - | TGTGCCAGCTCACCACCCGCGGGGGTGGAAAAACTGTTTTTT | CASSPPAGVEKLFF
many | TRBJ1-2 | TRBV12-3/TRBV12-4 | - | TGTGCCAGCAGCTTAGGGGCACCTGAATTCTATGGCTACACCTTC | CASSLGAPEFYGYTF
many | TRBJ2-1 | TRBV28 | TRBD2 | TGTGCCAGCAGCCTGACGCCGGGACTAGCGGGAGAAAGCTCCTACAATGAGCAGTTCTTC | CASSLTPGLAGESSYNEQFF
- | TRBJ2-1 | TRBV5-1 | - | TGCGCCAGCAGCCACGGAGGGACAGTCAATGAGCAGTTCTTC | CASSHGGTVNEQFF
many | TRBJ1-1 | TRBV12-3/TRBV12-4 | - | TGTGCCAGCAGCCCACTTCGCAACACTGAAGCTTTCTTT | CASSPLRNTEAFF
many | TRBJ2-3 | TRBV3-1 | TRBD2 | TGTGCCAGCAGCCTTAGGGAGGGCCCCGCAGATACGCAGTATTTT | CASSLREGPADTQYF
- | TRBJ2-1 | TRBV5-1 | TRBD2 | TGCGCCAGCGGTCCTGGGAGGACTAGCGGGGGAGGCGATGAGCAGTTCTTC | CASGPGRTSGGGDEQFF
- | TRBJ2-4 | TRBV11-2 | - | TGTGCCAGCAGCCCTACCCCTCAATGGGGCATTCAGTACTTC | CASSPTPQWGIQYF
many | TRBJ2-7 | TRBV28 | TRBD2 | TGTGCCAGCAGTTCCTGGGGGGGGGTTTCCTACGAGCAGTACTTC | CASSSWGGVSYEQYF
many | TRBJ2-7 | TRBV12-3/TRBV12-4 | - | TGTGCCAGCAGTTGGGGGGAGAGCGAGCAGTACTTC | CASSWGESEQYF
many | TRBJ2-7 | TRBV12-3/TRBV12-4 | - | TGTGCCAGCAGTTTTGGGGCTAGCTCCTACGAGCAGTACTTC | CASSFGASSYEQYF
- | TRBJ1-6 | TRBV19 | TRBD1 | TGTGCCAGTAGTATTGAACCGGGACAGAGCGGTTCACCCCTCCACTTT | CASSIEPGQSGSPLHF
few | TRBJ1-4 | TRBV7-9 | - | TGTGCCAGCAGCTTAGGGGGGGAGGATAAACTGTTTTTT | CASSLGGEDKLFF
many | TRBJ1-4 | TRBV28 | TRBD1 | TGTGCCAGCAGTTTGGGACAGGGGCGACATGAAAAACTGTTTTTT | CASSLGQGRHEKLFF
many | TRBJ2-1 | TRBV7-2 | - | TGTGCCAGCAGCTCTAGGACTGTCCACAATGAGCAGTTCTTC | CASSSRTVHNEQFF
few | TRBJ2-7 | TRBV4-1 | - | TGCGCCAGCAGCCAAGTACCCGGACTGTTCTCCTACGAGCAGTACTTC | CASSQVPGLFSYEQYF
- | TRBJ2-5 | TRBV5-6 | TRBD1 | TGTGCCAGCAGCTGGAGTACAGGGGGCGAAGAGACCCAGTACTTC | CASSWSTGGEETQYF
- | TRBJ2-5 | TRBV27 | TRBD1 | TGTGCCAGCAGTTTATGGGGGACAGCAGTAACTAAGAGAGCCCAGTACTTC | CASSLWGTAVTKRAQYF
many | TRBJ1-2 | TRBV12-3/TRBV12-4 | - | TGTGCCAGCAGTTTACCCGGAAGTGGACGTGTCTATGGCTACACCTTC | CASSLPGSGRVYGYTF
many | TRBJ2-1 | TRBV6-1 | - | TGTGCCAGCAGGCCGTTTGCCGACCGGAATGAGCAGTTCTTC | CASRPFADRNEQFF
many | TRBJ2-2 | TRBV9 | - | TGTGCCAGCAGCGTTGGAAGGAGACTAGCGAACACCGGGGAGCTGTTTTTT | CASSVGRRLANTGELFF
- | TRBJ2-7 | TRBV6-2/TRBV6-3 | - | TGTGCCAGCAGTTACTCGATCGACGACACAGTCTCCTACGAGCAGTACTTC | CASSYSIDDTVSYEQYF
- | TRBJ1-5 | TRBV27 | - | TGTGCCAGGCAAACAGGGTCCCACGGGCCCCAGCATTTT | CARQTGSHGPQHF
many | TRBJ2-3 | TRBV3-1 | - | TGTGCCAGCAGCCAAAACCCCTCTACCACAGATACGCAGTATTTT | CASSQNPSTTDTQYF
few | TRBJ1-1 | TRBV6-5 | TRBD1 | TGTGCCAGCAGTTATCAATATTTGGGGACAGGGGACACTGAAGCTTTCTTT | CASSYQYLGTGDTEAFF
many | TRBJ2-3 | TRBV11-2 | TRBD2 | TGTGCCAGCAGCTTACGAGGACTAGCGGGCGCCGGGGGGGATACGCAGTATTTT | CASSLRGLAGAGGDTQYF
- | TRBJ2-1 | TRBV29-1 | - | TGCAGCGTTGTGGGGGGTGGTGAGCAGTTCTTC | CSVVGGGEQFF
- | TRBJ2-5 | TRBV10-3 | - | TGTGCCATCATGGGGGGGGCGGGATCCACCCAAGAGACCCAGTACTTC | CAIMGGAGSTQETQYF
few | TRBJ1-1 | TRBV4-3 | - | TGCGCCAGCAGCCAAGAATGGGATCAGGGGCCCTTGGCTTTCTTT | CASSQEWDQGPLAFF
many | TRBJ2-1 | TRBV7-3 | TRBD2 | TGTGCCAGCAGCCTCAGTAGCGGGATGGGGTCCTACAATGAGCAGTTCTTC | CASSLSSGMGSYNEQFF
many | TRBJ1-2 | TRBV30 | TRBD1 | TGTGCCTGGAGTGTCTGGACAGGGGAAGGCTATGGCTACACCTTC | CAWSVWTGEGYGYTF
few | TRBJ2-1 | TRBV19 | - | TGTGCCAGTAGCCTCACTAGGGGAAGCATAAATGAGCAGTTCTTC | CASSLTRGSINEQFF
- | TRBJ2-1 | TRBV4-1 | TRBD1 | TGCGCCAGCAGCTACCGGGACAGGGGTAATCAAAATGAGCAGTTCTTC | CASSYRDRGNQNEQFF
- | TRBJ2-5 | TRBV20-1 | TRBD1 | TGCAGTGTTTTCGCACCCCGAGGGAGGGGACAGGGGCGAAGGGAGACCCAGTACTTC | CSVFAPRGRGQGRRETQYF
many | TRBJ2-7 | TRBV3-1 | TRBD2 | TGTGCCAGCAGCCAAGATACGACTAGCGGGACCTACGAGCAGTACTTC | CASSQDTTSGTYEQYF
- | TRBJ2-1 | TRBV7-3 | - | TGTGCCAGCAGCCCCCGCGGGGATACGAGGGGGAACAAGTTCTTC | CASSPRGDTRGNKFF
many | TRBJ1-2 | TRBV10-3 | - | TGTGCCATCACTTCGACAGTGCCTAACTATGGCTACACCTTC | CAITSTVPNYGYTF
- | TRBJ1-4 | TRBV4-2 | TRBD1 | TGTGCCAGCAGCCAAGATATACAGGGGGGATCTAATGAAAAACTGTTTTTT | CASSQDIQGGSNEKLFF
many | TRBJ2-7 | TRBV7-2 | TRBD2 | TGTGCCAGCAGCTCAAGAGAACTAGCGGGAGGTTACGAGCAGTACTTC | CASSSRELAGGYEQYF
many | TRBJ2-7 | TRBV14 | TRBD2 | TGTGCCAGCAGCCTTCTCGGGACTAGTGGGGTTTACGAGCAGTACTTC | CASSLLGTSGVYEQYF
- | TRBJ2-1 | TRBV24-1 | - | TGTGCCACCGGAAGCAGCGGTGGGCCGGGCAATGAGCAGTTCTTC | CATGSSGGPGNEQFF
- | TRBJ2-2 | TRBV12-3/TRBV12-4 | - | TGTGCCACCCAGAAAGGATCCCCAAACACCGGGGAGCTGTTTTTT | CATQKGSPNTGELFF
few | TRBJ2-1 | TRBV30 | TRBD2 | TGTGCCTGGACTTTGGGACTAGCGGGAAGCTCCTACAATGAGCAGTTCTTC | CAWTLGLAGSSYNEQFF
few | TRBJ1-4 | TRBV4-1 | - | TGCGCCAGCAGCCAAGAGGTGGGGGACCTTAATGAAAAACTGTTTTTT | CASSQEVGDLNEKLFF
- | TRBJ2-7 | TRBV19 | TRBD1 | TGTGCCAGTAGGGAGGGACAGGGGGGATCCTACGAGCAGTACTTC | CASREGQGGSYEQYF
- | TRBJ1-2 | TRBV27 | - | TGTGCCAGCGGAATACTTTCTCGGCGGACGGGCGTCTATGGCTACACCTTC | CASGILSRRTGVYGYTF
many | TRBJ2-3 | TRBV10-3 | - | TGTGCCATCAGTCCCTATACAGATACGCAGTATTTT | CAISPYTDTQYF
many | TRBJ2-5 | TRBV7-6 | TRBD1 | TGTGCCAGCAGCTTACAGGACAGGGGACAAGAGACCCAGTACTTC | CASSLQDRGQETQYF
many | TRBJ2-7 | TRBV6-1 | TRBD2 | TGTGCCACGCATAGCGGGACCGCCTACGAGCAGTACTTC | CATHSGTAYEQYF